This is a list of T cell receptor beta chains from one sample in a study of OX40 agonist ivuxolimab in advanced cancers. TCRdb's table, derived via immunoSEQ multiplex PCR, lists solely in-frame clones and lacks some. The data contain approximately 84,000 clones, 80% to 90% of them singletons. The sequences come from CD4+ or CD8+ T cells sorted from blood, collected in a trial of the OX40 agonist ivuxolimab. These TCRs come from an adult with an advanced solid tumor such as melanoma, head and neck, liver or kidney cancer. Both conserved end residues are part of each CDR3. The D gene is left open where the match is weak. For some rows the clone size is stated as once, few or many, or as a class when expanded; others skip it.

size	J	V	D	DNA	CDR3
.	TRBJ1-3	TRBV7-8	.	TGTGCCAGCAGCTCTGACTCAACCTCGGGAAACACCATATATTTT	CASSSDSTSGNTIYF
.	TRBJ1-1	TRBV18	.	TGTGCCAGCTCACGCCCCATACAGGGTTCCGGCACTGAAGCTTTCTTT	CASSRPIQGSGTEAFF
.	TRBJ2-3	TRBV4-1	TRBD2	TGCGCCAGCAGCCAAGACGAGGGTAGCGGGGGTTACTGGGGCACAGATACGCAGTATTTT	CASSQDEGSGGYWGTDTQYF
.	TRBJ1-2	TRBV7-9	.	TGTGCCAGCAGCTTAGGCCTGGGAAGCGGGGGCCATGGCTACACCTTC	CASSLGLGSGGHGYTF
.	TRBJ2-1	TRBV11-2	.	TGTGCCAGCAGCTTAGAATTCAACAATGAGCAGTTCTTC	CASSLEFNNEQFF
once	TRBJ1-4	TRBV28	TRBD1	TGTGCCAGCAGCCAGACAGGGGGAAAACTGTTTTTT	CASSQTGGKLFF
.	TRBJ1-1	TRBV6-1	.	TGTGCCAGCAGTGAGGGACTGAACACTGAAGCTTTCTTT	CASSEGLNTEAFF
.	TRBJ2-3	TRBV7-7	TRBD2	TGTGCTAGCAGCCCGGGGGGGGCGCCGCAGTATTTT	CASSPGGAPQYF
.	TRBJ2-3	TRBV11-2	TRBD1	TGTGCCAGCAGCTCCGACAGGGGCACAGATACGCAGTATTTT	CASSSDRGTDTQYF
.	TRBJ1-1	TRBV6-5	.	TGTGCCAGCAATTACCTAAGGACTGAAGCTTTCTTT	CASNYLRTEAFF
.	TRBJ2-7	TRBV6-6	.	TGTGCCAGCAGTTACTCGAACCGCGAGCAGTACTTC	CASSYSNREQYF
.	TRBJ2-7	TRBV11-3	TRBD1	TGTGCCAGCAGCTCAAGGACAGGGAGCTACGAGCAGTACTTC	CASSSRTGSYEQYF
once	TRBJ1-6	TRBV5-6	TRBD1	TGTGCCAGCAGCTTTTGGGACAGGGTGAATTCACCCCTCCACTTT	CASSFWDRVNSPLHF
few	TRBJ1-1	TRBV30	.	TGTGCCTGGACCCAGATAGGGGGTGGCACTGAAGCTTTCTTT	CAWTQIGGGTEAFF